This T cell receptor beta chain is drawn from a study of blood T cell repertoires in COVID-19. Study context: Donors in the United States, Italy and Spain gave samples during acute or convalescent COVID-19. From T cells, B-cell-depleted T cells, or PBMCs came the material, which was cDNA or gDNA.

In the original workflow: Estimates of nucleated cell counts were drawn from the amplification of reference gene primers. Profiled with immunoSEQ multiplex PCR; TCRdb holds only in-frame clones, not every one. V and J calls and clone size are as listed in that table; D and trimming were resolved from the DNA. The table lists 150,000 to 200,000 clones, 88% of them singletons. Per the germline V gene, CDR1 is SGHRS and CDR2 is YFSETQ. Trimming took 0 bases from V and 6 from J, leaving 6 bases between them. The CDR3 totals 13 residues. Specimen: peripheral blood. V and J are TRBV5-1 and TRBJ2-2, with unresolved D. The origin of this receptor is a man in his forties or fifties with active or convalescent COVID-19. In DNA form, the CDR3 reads TGCGCCAGCAGCTTGGCCCGTCCCGGGGAGCTGTTTTTT. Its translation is CASSLARPGELFF. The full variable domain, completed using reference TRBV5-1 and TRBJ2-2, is KAGVTQTPRYLIKTRGQQVTLSCSPISGHRSVSWYQQTPGQGLQFLFEYFSETQRNKGNFPGRFSGRQFSNSRSEMNVSTLELGDSALYLCASSLARPGELFFGEGSRLTVL.